The clone carrying this T cell receptor beta chain was detected many times. As yet, its antigen is unknown. Germline loops: CDR1 SQVTM, CDR2 ANQGSEA. Losses at the gene ends were 4 bases for V and 4 bases for J; bases not matched to a gene: 8. The CDR3 runs 14 residues. The use of a sample-barcoded 5' primer and a J-beta primer mix characterized a second PCR of about 6 to 12 cycles. TCRdb recomputed calls from the 5' RACE reads with MiXCR, one row per CDR3 protein. This table holds 720,000 or so distinct CDR3 sequences, around 38% found once. This sample was taken from a study of blood T cells in healthy people across ages. Study-wide points: Because donor CMV status was unknown, expanded clonotype changes were possibly confounded. Older age went with lower TCR beta diversity per million T cells, in a roughly linear way. What prevented conclusive comparison of naive and antigen-experienced cells was that PBMCs were unsorted.

The chain joins TRBV29-1 to TRBJ2-3; 7 nucleotides align to TRBD1. The sample was blood. The receptor was derived from a man aged 80 or over in good health. The CDR3 here is CSVGQGQYPDTQYF. CDR3 DNA: TGCAGCGTTGGGCAGGGACAGTATCCAGATACGCAGTATTTT.